These T cell receptor beta chains were read from a single sample in a study of OX40 agonist ivuxolimab in advanced cancers. Only in-frame clones appear in the TCRdb table, and some are missing; sequencing was by immunoSEQ multiplex PCR. The data show approximately 52,000 clones, roughly 84% seen once. The sequencing here drew on CD4+ or CD8+ T cells sorted from blood, taken in a trial of the OX40 agonist ivuxolimab. The receptors derive from an adult with an advanced solid tumor such as melanoma, head and neck, liver or kidney cancer. Both conserved end residues are trimmed from each CDR3.

TRBJ2-3 TRBV7-2 ASSLAGGRRTDTQY
TRBJ2-5 TRBV29-1 SVESGGSRETQY
TRBJ2-1 TRBV25-1 ASSESWTGGNEQF
TRBJ2-3 TRBV4-2 ASSQGTSMVADTQY
TRBJ2-7 TRBV9 ASSLGLGGVDEQY
TRBJ1-1 TRBV11-2 ASSLAFEAF
TRBJ2-1 TRBV9 ASSVESRGSGRSYNEQF
TRBJ2-7 TRBV30 AWCVMRGGAGVRYEQY
TRBJ2-1 TRBV27 ASSFRDRGSNEQF
TRBJ1-2 TRBV5-1 ASSPAPGGDYGYT
TRBJ2-2 TRBV29-1 SVENSQGAGELF
TRBJ1-3 TRBV18 ASSPSGSSGNTIY
TRBJ2-2 TRBV5-1 ASSRQGGIGTGELF